Each of the 23 T cell receptor beta chains below was sequenced from the same sample in a study of T cell responses to AZD1222 COVID-19 vaccine (dated by TCRdb to 2020 to 2022). According to the study, the label for this sample's time point signals: baseline before first vaccination. Library preparation used the immunoSEQ multiplex PCR assay. TCRdb carries this immuneACCESS record with in-frame sequences only. Its versions omit some clonotypes, under half of them owing to an unresolved V gene in the studies checked, with the rest unexplained. The sample records under 200,000 clones, roughly 92% of which are singletons. The ten largest make up 1% to 1.5% of the sample. The sequenced sample was peripheral blood, obtained on day 0 of AZD1222 vaccination. These receptors were collected from an adult in good health.

The V gene is TRBV18, the J gene TRBJ1-4, with 7 bases lining up with TRBD1. Germline V lookup: CDR1 KGHSH, CDR2 LQKENI. With 4 bases clipped from V and 5 bases from J, the junction kept 4 bases outside the gene matches. The CDR3 contains 14 residues. CDR3 nucleotides: TGTGCCAGCTCACTAGGACAGGCGAATGAAAAACTGTTTTTT. Its protein is CASSLGQANEKLFF.

The chain uses TRBV12-5 and TRBJ2-5; 11 bases are a match to TRBD1. CDR1 and CDR2 (germline): LGHNT, FRNRAP. CDR3 size: 14 residues. Trimming took 3 bases from V and 5 from J; bases not matched to a gene: 2. The CDR3 is CASGFGQGAETQYF. DNA of the CDR3: TGTGCTAGTGGTTTCGGACAGGGGGCTGAGACCCAGTACTTC.

A single count supports this clone. J is TRBJ2-2 and V is TRBV7-2; D gene unclear. Germline assignment: CDR1 SGHTA and CDR2 FQGNSA. The CDR3 sequence is 16 residues long. Trimming removed 1 base from V and 1 base from J, with 10 bases in between. The CDR3 DNA sequence: TGTGCCAGCAGCTTAGGAACCAGGTTGAACACCGGGGAGCTGTTTTTT. It is translated as CASSLGTRLNTGELFF.

The chain combines TRBV3-1 (or the pseudogene TRBV3-2) with TRBJ2-7, with 7 positions matching TRBD1. The junction had 6 bases not matched to a gene; V was cut back by 1 base and J by 6 bases. Germline loops: CDR1 LGHDT, CDR2 YNNKEL (reference sequence). This CDR3 has 14 residues. The CDR3 DNA sequence: TGTGCCAGCAGCCAAGGCCAGGGGGTCAGCGAGCAGTACTTC. Its translation is CASSQGQGVSEQYF.

J is TRBJ2-1 and V is TRBV7-2; 7 bases are shared with TRBD1. CDR3 length equals 14 residues. The V segment lost 4 bases and the J segment 3 bases; nucleotides outside the gene matches: 3. Germline V lookup: CDR1 SGHTA, CDR2 FQGNSA. The CDR3 is CASSSTGNYNEQFF. The CDR3 DNA follows: TGTGCCAGCAGCTCGACAGGGAACTACAATGAGCAGTTCTTC.

The chain joins TRBV29-1 to TRBJ1-4, with D possibly matching TRBD1 (5 bases). CDR1 and CDR2 (germline): SQVTM, ANQGSEA. V was clipped by 4 bases and J by 5 bases, with 14 bases between them. The length of the CDR3 is 14 residues. DNA for the CDR3: TGCAGCGTTGGGGGCCCCCCGGCGAATGAAAAACTGTTTTTT. Its protein is CSVGGPPANEKLFF.

The sample holds one count of this clone. This chain uses TRBV11-2 with TRBJ1-2; TRBD1 aligns across 7 bases. There are 15 residues in the CDR3. With V trimmed by 1 base and J by 2 bases, 4 bases remained unmatched. CDR1 and CDR2 from the germline V gene are SGHAT and FQNNGV. For the CDR3, the DNA is TGTGCCAGCAGCTTAGGAGGGGGCCAGAACTATGGCTACACCTTC. Amino acid sequence: CASSLGGGQNYGYTF.

The chain links TRBV19 to TRBJ2-7; no firm D call. There are 14 residues in the CDR3. Trimming removed 1 base at V and 3 bases at J, with 10 bases between. Germline V lookup: CDR1 LNHDA, CDR2 SQIVND (reference sequence). CDR3 sequence (DNA): TGTGCCAGTAGTATAGGAGGCGGAGACTACGAGCAGTACTTC. It translates to CASSIGGGDYEQYF.

This chain joins TRBV28 and TRBJ1-2; D is unclear. Trimming removed 2 bases at V and 13 bases at J, with 11 bases between. CDR1 MDHEN and CDR2 SYDVKM come from the germline V gene. This CDR3 is built from 11 residues. CDR3 residues: CASSLGRVGTF. The CDR3 region has the DNA TGTGCCAGCAGTTTAGGACGAGTTGGCACCTTC.

The gene calls are TRBV4-2 and TRBJ2-2; no reliable D call. Trimming removed 5 bases from V and 1 base from J, with 8 bases in between. The CDR3 has 14 amino acids. The germline CDR1 and CDR2 sequences are LGHNA and YNFKEQ. This CDR3 reads CASSSERNTGELFF. The CDR3 nucleotides read TGTGCCAGCAGCTCAGAGCGGAACACCGGGGAGCTGTTTTTT.

J is TRBJ2-7 and V is TRBV10-3; 9 bases fit TRBD2. Germline V gene lookup returns CDR1 ENHRY and CDR2 SYGVKD. The length of the CDR3 is 15 residues. J gave up 2 bases and V 2 bases, and 4 bases lay outside the gene matches. CDR3: CAISEPQRGAYEQYF. DNA of the CDR3: TGTGCCATCAGTGAGCCCCAGCGGGGGGCCTACGAGCAGTACTTC.

J is TRBJ2-3 and V is TRBV11-2; unclear D gene. Germline CDR1 is SGHAT and CDR2 is FQNNGV. V gave up 1 base and J gave up 5 bases, with 7 bases separating them. CDR3 size: 13 residues. The CDR3 is CASSLAQGDTQYF. In nucleotides, the CDR3 is TGTGCCAGCAGCTTAGCTCAAGGAGATACGCAGTATTTT.

The V and J genes are TRBV18 and TRBJ1-2; 10 bases are shared with TRBD1. With V trimmed by 0 bases and J by 9 bases, 19 bases remained unmatched. Per the germline V gene, CDR1 is KGHSH and CDR2 is LQKENI. CDR3 length equals 19 residues. The CDR3 coding sequence is TGTGCCAGCTCACCACCCCCCGGACAGGGGGATTTCGTAGGTCTGAGCTACACCTTC. Its translation is CASSPPPGQGDFVGLSYTF.

The rearrangement links TRBV10-3 to TRBJ1-3, with D maybe TRBD1 (6 bases). CDR1 is ENHRY and CDR2 is SYGVKD in the germline V gene. Trimming took off 6 bases at V and 0 bases at J, with 12 bases between the two ends. The CDR3 is made up of 15 amino acids. The DNA of the CDR3 is TGTGCCATCAGCGGACAGTCGATCTCTGGAAACACCATATATTTT. Translation gives CAISGQSISGNTIYF.

The chain joins TRBV30 to TRBJ1-3; possibly TRBD1 for D (6 bases). The CDR3 is 14 amino acids. V lost 4 bases and J 4 bases, leaving 14 bases between the germline ends. Germline assignment: CDR1 GTSNPN and CDR2 SVGIG (reference sequence). CDR3 nucleotides: TGTGCCTGGAACCTTCAGGGGCGAGGAAACACCATATATTTT. Translating gives CAWNLQGRGNTIYF.

For the CDR3, the DNA is TGTGCCAGCAGTTACGAACGGGGAGGTAGCAATCAGCCCCAGCATTTT. This translates into CASSYERGGSNQPQHF. This sequence joins TRBV6-2 or TRBV6-3 and TRBJ1-5; unclear D gene. Germline V gene sequence: CDR1 MNHEY, CDR2 SVGEGT. The length of the CDR3 is 16 residues. The V end was cut by 2 bases, the J end by 0 bases, with 11 bases between.

The chain is built from TRBV7-9 and TRBJ1-3; TRBD1 aligns across 8 bases. This CDR3 has 16 amino acids. Trimming removed 0 bases from V and 4 bases from J; junction bases left unmatched: 5. Germline V CDR1 and CDR2: SEHNR, FQNEAQ (reference sequence). CDR3 in DNA: TGTGCCAGCAGCTTAGCGACAGGGGCCGGGGGAAACACCATATATTTT. It translates to CASSLATGAGGNTIYF. Combining the CDR3 with reference TRBV7-9 and TRBJ1-3 gives the whole variable domain DTGVSQNPRHKITKRGQNVTFRCDPISEHNRLYWYRQTLGQGPEFLTYFQNEAQLEKSRLLSDRFSAERPKGSFSTLEIQRTEQGDSAMYLCASSLATGAGGNTIYFGEGSWLTVV.

The table lists this clone with a few counts. The V and J genes are TRBV11-2 and TRBJ2-3; TRBD2 matches 8 bases. Germline V CDR1 and CDR2: SGHAT, FQNNGV. V shed 2 bases, J shed 2 bases, and the junction held 12 bases outside the gene matches. The CDR3 runs 18 residues. The CDR3 nucleotides read TGTGCCAGCAGCTTAATTTTGTCAGCGGGGGCCGACACAGATACGCAGTATTTT. This encodes CASSLILSAGADTDTQYF.

The chain uses TRBV6-5 and TRBJ2-7; TRBD1 or TRBD2 may be the D gene (6 bases each). Looked up from germline, CDR1 is MNHEY and CDR2 is SVGAGI. This CDR3 has 14 amino acids. The ends were cut back, 6 bases at V and 2 bases at J, with 14 bases in the middle. Here the CDR3 DNA reads TGTGCCAGCAGCCAAGGGGGGTCGGCCTACGAGCAGTACTTC. This encodes CASSQGGSAYEQYF.

The gene calls are TRBV14 and TRBJ1-2; D is possibly TRBD1 (5 bases). V lost 6 bases and J lost 5, with 10 bases in between. CDR3 length: 12 residues. The germline gives CDR1 SGHDN, CDR2 FVKESK. Here the CDR3 DNA reads TGTGCCAGCAGTCGACAGTTTTATGGCTACACCTTC. The encoded protein is CASSRQFYGYTF.

This clone was counted once. The chain recombines TRBV19 with TRBJ1-5; TRBD1 matches 8 bases. V lost 6 bases and J lost 3; bases outside the gene matches: 4. The CDR3 has 14 residues. Germline V gene sequence: CDR1 LNHDA, CDR2 SQIVND (reference sequence). This CDR3 is CASRRTGLNQPQHF. CDR3 sequence (DNA): TGTGCCAGTAGGAGGACAGGGCTCAATCAGCCCCAGCATTTT.

The V call is TRBV27, the J call TRBJ2-5; 7 bases are a match to TRBD1. J lost 1 base, V lost 4 bases, and 3 bases had no gene match. The CDR3 is made up of 14 amino acids. Per the germline V gene, CDR1 is MNHEY and CDR2 is SMNVEV (reference sequence). Here the CDR3 DNA reads TGTGCCAGCAGTTCCAGGGGGAGCCAAGAGACCCAGTACTTC. The encoded protein is CASSSRGSQETQYF.

In this sample, this clone turned up once. The chain recombines TRBV9 with TRBJ1-5, with 7 bases that match TRBD1. The CDR3 covers 16 residues. The junction had 8 bases not matched to a gene; V was cut back by 3 bases and J by 2 bases. CDR1 SGDLS and CDR2 YYNGEE come from the germline V gene. CDR3 bases: TGTGCCAGCAGCGCCGGACAGGTTCTGGGCAATCAGCCCCAGCATTTT. It is translated as CASSAGQVLGNQPQHF.